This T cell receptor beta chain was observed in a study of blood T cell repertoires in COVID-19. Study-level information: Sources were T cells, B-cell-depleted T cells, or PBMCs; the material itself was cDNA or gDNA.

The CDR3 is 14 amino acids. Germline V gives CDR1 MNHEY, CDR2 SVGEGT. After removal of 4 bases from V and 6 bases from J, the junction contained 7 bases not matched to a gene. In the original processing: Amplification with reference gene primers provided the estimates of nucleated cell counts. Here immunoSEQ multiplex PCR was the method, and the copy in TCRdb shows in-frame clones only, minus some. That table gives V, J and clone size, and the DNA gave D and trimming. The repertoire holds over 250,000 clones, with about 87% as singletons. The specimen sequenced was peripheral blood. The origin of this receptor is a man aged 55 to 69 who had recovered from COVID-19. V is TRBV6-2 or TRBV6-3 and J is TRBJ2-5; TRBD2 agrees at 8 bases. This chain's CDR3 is CASSSGGPLKTQYF. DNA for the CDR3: TGTGCCAGCAGTTCGGGGGGGCCTTTAAAGACCCAGTACTTC.